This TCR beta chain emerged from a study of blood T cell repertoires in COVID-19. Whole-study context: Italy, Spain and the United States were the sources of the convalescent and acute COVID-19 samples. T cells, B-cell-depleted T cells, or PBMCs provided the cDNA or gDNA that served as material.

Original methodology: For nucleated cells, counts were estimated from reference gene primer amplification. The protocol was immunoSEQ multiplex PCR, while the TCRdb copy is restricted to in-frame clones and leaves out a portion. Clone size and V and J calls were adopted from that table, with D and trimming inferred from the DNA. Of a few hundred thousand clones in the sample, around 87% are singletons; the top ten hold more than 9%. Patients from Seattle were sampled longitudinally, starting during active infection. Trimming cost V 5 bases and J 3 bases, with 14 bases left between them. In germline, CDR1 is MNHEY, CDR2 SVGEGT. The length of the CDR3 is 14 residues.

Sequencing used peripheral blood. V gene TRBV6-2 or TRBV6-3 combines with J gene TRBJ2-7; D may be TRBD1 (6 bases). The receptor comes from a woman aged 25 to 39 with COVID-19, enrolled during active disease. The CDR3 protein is CASSTPTGYYEQYF. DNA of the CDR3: TGTGCCAGCAGTACCCCTACAGGGTACTACGAGCAGTACTTC.